A selection of T cell receptor beta chains follows, all from one sample in a study of beta chain features in type 1 diabetes. Assay used: immunoSEQ multiplex PCR; TCRdb lists only in-frame clones, some missing. The table lists 640,000 or so clones, roughly 13% of them singletons, with roughly 0.022% in the top ten. The sequencing sample was made of naive CD4+ T cells from blood. These receptors were taken from a man younger than 35 with type 1 diabetes. Each CDR3 is given with its conserved first and last residue. The D gene is left open where the match is weak. Clone size is shown for a subset of rows, as once, few, many or a class of expanded clone.

abundance,v_gene,d_gene,j_gene,CDR3nt,CDR3aa
few,TRBV7-2,.,TRBJ1-6,TGTGCCAGCAGACCCGGGACGGACAATTCACCCCTCCACTTT,CASRPGTDNSPLHF
few,TRBV7-2,.,TRBJ2-2,TGTGCCAGCAGCTCCAGGGTAAAGCAGGCCGGGGAGCTGTTTTTT,CASSSRVKQAGELFF
.,TRBV5-1,.,TRBJ2-6,TGCGCCAGCAGTCGGACTGGGGCCAACGTCCTGACTTTC,CASSRTGANVLTF
few,TRBV12-5,TRBD1,TRBJ2-7,TGTGCTAGTGGTCCTTGGAAGGGGACAGGGGACGAGCAGTACTTC,CASGPWKGTGDEQYF
.,TRBV23-1,.,TRBJ2-7,TGCGCCAGCAGGAAATTCCCACGCCCGTCGTATAGCTACGAGCAGTACTTC,CASRKFPRPSYSYEQYF
few,TRBV10-3,.,TRBJ2-3,TGTGCCATCAGTCTAGGGGACCTTAGGGGTTCGGGGACGCAGTATTTT,CAISLGDLRGSGTQYF
few,TRBV29-1,TRBD1,TRBJ2-2,TGCAGCGGAGGGACAGGTTTTAACACCGGGGAGCTGTTTTTT,CSGGTGFNTGELFF
few,TRBV5-1,.,TRBJ2-3,TGCGCCAGCAGCTCCGGGACAGATACGCAGTATTTT,CASSSGTDTQYF
.,TRBV5-6,.,TRBJ1-4,TGTGCCAGCAGCTTGGCGGGAGTGAGGGGTAATGAAAAACTGTTTTTT,CASSLAGVRGNEKLFF
.,TRBV2,.,TRBJ1-2,TGTGCCAGCGGTCAGGACATCTATGGCTACACCTTC,CASGQDIYGYTF
.,TRBV28,.,TRBJ2-7,TGTGCCAGCACCACTCACGGGGGTTCTAACGAGCAGTACTTC,CASTTHGGSNEQYF
.,TRBV12-5,TRBD2,TRBJ2-3,TGTGCTAGTGGTTTGGGACTAGCACCCACAGATACGCAGTATTTT,CASGLGLAPTDTQYF
few,TRBV2,.,TRBJ1-4,TGTGCCAGCGCCCGGGAGATCAATGAAAAACTGTTTTTT,CASAREINEKLFF
.,TRBV5-4,.,TRBJ2-7,TGTGCCAGCAGCTTGTTGGGAACAGGGCACGAGCAGTACTTC,CASSLLGTGHEQYF
few,TRBV7-9,.,TRBJ1-1,TGTGCCAGCCACATCTCCGGCGGGTTAGGCCTTGAAGCTTTCTTT,CASHISGGLGLEAFF
.,TRBV6-5,.,TRBJ1-2,TGTGCCAGCAGTTACTCGTGGCAGAGGAGTGGCTACACCTTC,CASSYSWQRSGYTF
.,TRBV29-1,TRBD1,TRBJ2-3,TGCAGCGTGGAGGGACAGGGCACAGATACGCAGTATTTT,CSVEGQGTDTQYF
.,TRBV5-4,TRBD1,TRBJ2-5,TGTGCCAGCAGCTTAAGGGGGCGAGAGACCCAGTACTTC,CASSLRGRETQYF
.,TRBV5-8,.,TRBJ2-2,TGTGCCAGCAGCTTAACTTACACCGGGGAGCTGTTTTTT,CASSLTYTGELFF
few,TRBV30,TRBD1,TRBJ1-2,TGTGCCTGGAGCGGGCCCGGGACAGGGAACTTCTATGGCTACACCTTC,CAWSGPGTGNFYGYTF
.,TRBV2,.,TRBJ2-1,TGTGCCAGCAGTGAGGCAGAAAGCTCCTACAATGAGCAGTTCTTC,CASSEAESSYNEQFF
few,TRBV30,TRBD1,TRBJ1-6,TGTGCCTGGACCACGGACAGGGCCGCTTCACCCCTCCACTTT,CAWTTDRAASPLHF
few,TRBV29-1,.,TRBJ1-4,TGCAGCGTTGAAGCGGGAACAGGGTTTCGAGAAAAACTGTTTTTT,CSVEAGTGFREKLFF
few,TRBV4-1,.,TRBJ2-7,TGCGCCAGCAATTTAGGCCCGGGGCCGCCCTACGAGCAGTACTTC,CASNLGPGPPYEQYF
few,TRBV30,.,TRBJ1-5,TGTGCCTGGAGTGTACCCGTCCCCTATCAGCCCCAGCATTTT,CAWSVPVPYQPQHF
few,TRBV6-1,.,TRBJ2-7,TGTGCCAGCAGTCACCGGGACAAGCTACCCTACGAGCAGTACTTC,CASSHRDKLPYEQYF
few,TRBV15,TRBD1,TRBJ2-3,TGTGCCACCAGCGCCGAGACAGGGGGCCCAGATACGCAGTATTTT,CATSAETGGPDTQYF
.,TRBV19,.,TRBJ2-7,TGTGCCAGTAGTACCGGCGGGTCCTACGAGCAGTACTTC,CASSTGGSYEQYF
.,TRBV5-1,TRBD2,TRBJ2-3,TGCGCCAGCAGCCTTCCCCCAGAACTAGCGGGGAACACAGATACGCAGTATTTT,CASSLPPELAGNTDTQYF
.,TRBV6-5,.,TRBJ2-7,TGTGCCAGCAGTTACGGTCCCCCAGGGGCCTACGAGCAGTACTTC,CASSYGPPGAYEQYF
.,TRBV18,.,TRBJ1-5,TGTGCCAGCTCCTTGTCGGCACTTAGTCTTGAGCCCCAGCATTTT,CASSLSALSLEPQHF
few,TRBV7-9,.,TRBJ2-2,TGTGCCAGCAGCATCCGGCGCGATCCCACCGGGGAGCTGTTTTTT,CASSIRRDPTGELFF
few,TRBV10-1,.,TRBJ2-7,TGCGCCAGCAGTGAACCAGGCTACGAGCAGTACTTC,CASSEPGYEQYF
.,TRBV30,.,TRBJ1-3,TGTGCCTGGAGTGTAGGTGGCGCGAGTAGAAACACCATATATTTT,CAWSVGGASRNTIYF
few,TRBV2,TRBD1,TRBJ1-5,TGTGCCAGCAGTGAAGACAGGGGGTATCAGCCCCAGCATTTT,CASSEDRGYQPQHF
.,TRBV15,.,TRBJ1-3,TGTGCCACCAGCAGAGATCGGGGGGCTGGAAACACCATATATTTT,CATSRDRGAGNTIYF
few,TRBV2,.,TRBJ1-5,TGTGCCAGCAGGAGAAGGACAGCGGATGGCAATCAGCCCCAGCATTTT,CASRRRTADGNQPQHF
few,TRBV20-1,.,TRBJ1-1,TGCGGCCGGACAGTTAACACTGAAGCTTTCTTT,CGRTVNTEAFF
few,TRBV5-4,TRBD1,TRBJ1-4,TGTGCCAGCAGCCCCGGGTTCGGGACAGGTGAAGAAAAACTGTTTTTT,CASSPGFGTGEEKLFF
few,TRBV18,.,TRBJ2-7,TGTGCCAGCTCACCCGGAAGCCCCTACGAGCAGTACTTC,CASSPGSPYEQYF
once,TRBV19,TRBD1,TRBJ2-5,TGTGCCAGTACTTTCGGACAGGGAGGAGTGGAGACCCAGTACTTC,CASTFGQGGVETQYF
few,TRBV29-1,.,TRBJ1-4,TGCAGCGTCCAGCTTTACACAACTAATGAAAAACTGTTTTTT,CSVQLYTTNEKLFF
few,TRBV10-3,.,TRBJ1-1,TGTGCCATCAGACAGGGTATGGAGAACACTGAAGCTTTCTTT,CAIRQGMENTEAFF
.,TRBV2,TRBD2,TRBJ2-1,TGTGCCAGCAAAGCGGGGAGCGGTCGGGAGCAGTTCTTC,CASKAGSGREQFF
few,TRBV18,.,TRBJ2-3,TGTGCCAGCTCACCAAACGGGGGGCCTAGAGATACGCAGTATTTT,CASSPNGGPRDTQYF